The T cell receptor beta chain described here comes from a study of identical twins. Points from the study as a whole: Insertions ran lower in abundant cord blood beta clonotypes, though not in memory repertoires.

V was trimmed by 0 bases and J by 9 bases, leaving 10 bases between them. The CDR3 covers 13 residues. Germline values: CDR1 SGHRS, CDR2 YFSETQ. This clonotype occurred many times. Its antigen is unidentified. A universal primer site was created by template switching, with the cDNA bearing unique molecular identifiers. TCRdb analysed the 5' RACE reads with MiXCR anew, one entry per CDR3 protein. The sample lists roughly 570,000 distinct CDR3 sequences, 9.6% occurring once. The same data also went into a second study, on yellow fever vaccine responses in identical twins.

Sample: PBMCs. The rearrangement joins TRBV5-1 to TRBJ2-1; D may be TRBD2 (7 bases). This sequence was found in a woman aged 18-30 years in good health. DNA for the CDR3: TGCGCCAGCAGCTTGGAGGGGGGGGGTGAGCAGTTCTTC. Translated: CASSLEGGGEQFF.